The TCR beta chain under discussion was sequenced for a study of T cell repertoires in cytomegalovirus infection. Study context: A matching HLA type, together with CMV infection, was signaled by public TCR beta signatures. The study's findings and limits: Cumulative frequency (of public TCR beta family members) identified carriers of CMV plus the relevant HLA. Within the response measured ex vivo, HLA-C-restricted CMV-specific TCR beta clonotypes were dominant.

Germline-derived CDR1 and CDR2 are SGHTA and FQGNSA. CDR3 length: 15 amino acids. V gave up 5 bases and J gave up 1 base, with 11 bases separating them. TCRdb reprocessed the reads with MiXCR, giving one entry per CDR3 protein. The sample includes under 200,000 distinct CDR3 sequences, nearly 9.5% of them seen just once. In its sample, this clonotype was seen many times. Its antigen is as yet unknown. The TCR originated in a human donor in good health (CMV status not recorded). Some clones in this sample may be carry-over from other donors' samples. Sequenced material: PBMCs. This rearrangement joins TRBV7-2 to TRBJ2-2; no reliable D call. The CDR3 sequence: CASSLEEWNTGELFF. DNA for the CDR3: TGTGCCAGCAGCCTAGAGGAATGGAACACCGGGGAGCTGTTTTTT.